This T cell receptor beta chain was recovered during a study of long-term antiretroviral therapy in people with HIV. The libraries were made with immunoSEQ v3.0 at survey level. Libraries were prepared by immunoSEQ multiplex PCR; TCRdb keeps only in-frame clonotypes and omits some of them. The data hold about 18,000 clones, with around 92% observed a single time. CDR3 size: 15 residues. Germline trimming cut 1 base from V and 5 bases from J; bases unmatched to any gene: 7. In germline, CDR1 is LGHNA, CDR2 YSLEER. Sample: unsorted PBMCs, taken 3 years after starting antiretroviral therapy. The source of this sequence is a man over 45 with HIV. The V call is TRBV4-3, the J call TRBJ2-7, with 8 bases lining up with TRBD1. CDR3 region: CASSQALRGRHEQYF. The CDR3 DNA reads TGCGCCAGCAGCCAAGCTCTCAGGGGGCGACACGAGCAGTACTTC.